This entry lists 5 T cell receptor beta chains sequenced from one sample in a study of brain metastases from non-small cell lung cancer. Some clones are missing from TCRdb's copy, which holds only in-frame ones; the method was immunoSEQ multiplex PCR. The repertoire holds some 6,000 clones, with around 80% as singletons. Sequences were obtained from primary lung tumor tissue. These receptors came from a donor over 35 with non-small cell lung cancer.

The CDR3, as DNA: TGTGCCAGCAGGGAAAGGCAGACCAATCAGCCCCAGCATTTT. It yields the protein CASRERQTNQPQHF. This rearrangement joins TRBV2 to TRBJ1-5, with D unclear. V lost 6 bases to trimming and J lost 3 bases, with 12 bases between them. The CDR3 covers 14 residues. Germline V lookup: CDR1 SNHLY, CDR2 FYNNEI.

The chain carries TRBV4-1 and TRBJ2-5; D is perhaps TRBD1 or TRBD2 (5 bases each). Germline V gene lookup returns CDR1 MGHRA and CDR2 YSYEKL. Trimming removed 0 bases at V and 5 bases at J, with 22 bases between. CDR3 length: 18 residues. The CDR3 region has the DNA TGCGCCAGCAGCCAAGATCCCCCGGATTTAGGGTGGGGGGAGACCCAGTACTTC. It specifies CASSQDPPDLGWGETQYF.

The chain has TRBV25-1 and TRBJ2-3; 7 nucleotides line up with TRBD1. The CDR3 totals 14 residues. With V trimmed by 4 bases and J by 6 bases, 7 bases remained unmatched. The germline V gene encodes CDR1 MGHDK and CDR2 SYGVNS. CDR3 in amino acids: CASSARGGRDTQYF. The CDR3 DNA reads TGTGCCAGCAGTGCCAGAGGGGGCAGGGATACGCAGTATTTT.

The chain couples TRBV6-5 to TRBJ2-5; TRBD2 matches at 12 bases. In germline, CDR1 is MNHEY, CDR2 SVGAGI. The CDR3 spans 15 residues. Trimming took 9 bases from V and 7 from J; bases not matched to a gene: 12. CDR3 in DNA: TGTGCCAGTCTCGGGACTAGCGGGCTCTCGGGGACCCAGTACTTC. Translating gives CASLGTSGLSGTQYF.

The DNA for the CDR3 is TGTGCCTGGAGTAACAGGGTGGGGGACACTGAAGCTTTCTTT. This translates into CAWSNRVGDTEAFF. This chain joins TRBV30 and TRBJ1-1; tentative D call: TRBD1 (6 bases). V was trimmed by 2 bases and J by 3 bases, leaving 13 bases between them. Looked up from germline, CDR1 is GTSNPN and CDR2 is SVGIG (reference sequence). The CDR3 length is 14 residues.